Listed below are T cell receptor beta chains from one sample, sequenced in a study of cytomegalovirus exposure and HLA in healthy donors. Assay used: immunoSEQ multiplex PCR; TCRdb lists only in-frame clones, some missing. The table has 150,000 to 200,000 clones, over 60% seen once. Sequenced material: PBMCs. The receptors shown here come from a woman between 50 and 59 years old in good health and CMV-seronegative. The CDR3 runs from the conserved cysteine through the conserved F or W. The D gene is left open where the match is weak. The listing skips clone size in some rows; elsewhere it reads once, few, many or a size class.

>TRBJ2-7|TRBV28|few|-
TGTGCCAGCAGCATCACCGCCGGGACACACACCTACGAGCAGTACTTC
CASSITAGTHTYEQYF
>TRBJ1-1|TRBV9|-|TRBD1
TGTGCCAGCAGCTTTGGGACAGGGGATCGGACTGAAGCTTTCTTT
CASSFGTGDRTEAFF
>TRBJ2-3|TRBV5-1|once|-
TGCGCCAGCAGCTTGGGGGGTAGCGAAGGTACGCAGTATTTT
CASSLGGSEGTQYF
>TRBJ2-3|TRBV5-4|-|TRBD2
TGTGCCAGCAGCTTGTCGGCGGGAGGAACAGATACGCAGTATTTT
CASSLSAGGTDTQYF
>TRBJ2-7|TRBV5-4|-|-
TGTGCCAGCAGCTTGAGGAGGGGACCATCCTACGAGCAGTACTTC
CASSLRRGPSYEQYF
>TRBJ1-4|TRBV27|-|-
TGTGCCAGCAGTTTGCTCAGGTTTAATGAAAAACTGTTTTTT
CASSLLRFNEKLFF
>TRBJ2-5|TRBV7-9|-|TRBD1
TGTGCCAGCAGTCGTACGGGACAGGGGGCGTCGGAAGAGACCCAGTACTTC
CASSRTGQGASEETQYF
>TRBJ2-1|TRBV14|-|TRBD2
TGTGCCAGCAGCCAAGATCTGGGAGGGAACTACAATGAGCAGTTCTTC
CASSQDLGGNYNEQFF
>TRBJ2-1|TRBV7-2|-|-
TGTGCCAGCAGCTTACCGTTACTAGGGACAACTGGCGAGCAGTTCTTC
CASSLPLLGTTGEQFF
>TRBJ1-3|TRBV28|-|-
TGTGCCAGCAGTTTCTCCGGGCCGGGGGGAAACACCATATATTTT
CASSFSGPGGNTIYF
>TRBJ2-3|TRBV29-1|few|TRBD2
TGCAGCGTTGACCTAGCGGCAAACACAGATACGCAGTATTTT
CSVDLAANTDTQYF
>TRBJ1-2|TRBV7-2|-|-
TGTGCCAGCAGCTTAACGGCCGCTCAGGGGCTAAACTATGGCTACACCTTC
CASSLTAAQGLNYGYTF
>TRBJ2-5|TRBV7-7|-|TRBD2
TGTGCCAGCAGCCAGACTAGCGGGGGGGCTCCCGGGTGGGAGACCCAGTACTTC
CASSQTSGGAPGWETQYF
>TRBJ2-7|TRBV7-2|-|-
TGTGCCAGCAGCCAAGGACTCGGGACCTACGAGCAGTACTTC
CASSQGLGTYEQYF
>TRBJ2-7|TRBV6-1|-|-
TGTGCCAGCAGTACACGCCGGGACACCGCCTACGAGCAGTACTTC
CASSTRRDTAYEQYF
>TRBJ2-7|TRBV29-1|-|-
TGCAGCGTTGAAGATGATCGGGGCTACGAGCAGTACTTC
CSVEDDRGYEQYF
>TRBJ1-5|TRBV29-1|-|-
TGCAGTTTCAGCCGAGGCAGGGGAGGCAATCAGCCCCAGCATTTT
CSFSRGRGGNQPQHF
>TRBJ2-3|TRBV19|-|-
TGTGCCAGTAGTATGCCCACGTCCGGGAAGAAAGATACGCAGTATTTT
CASSMPTSGKKDTQYF
>TRBJ2-7|TRBV28|-|TRBD1
TGTGCCAGCACCACCGTAGGGGACAGGACTTACGAGCAGTACTTC
CASTTVGDRTYEQYF
>TRBJ2-1|TRBV10-1|-|TRBD1
TGCGCCAGCAGCGACAAGGACAGGGTATTTGATGAGCAGTTCTTC
CASSDKDRVFDEQFF
>TRBJ2-7|TRBV2|-|TRBD2
TGTGCCAGCAGTCTTAACTATCTAGCGGGAGGGGACGAGCAGTACTTC
CASSLNYLAGGDEQYF
>TRBJ1-3|TRBV6-1|once|-
TGTGCCAGCAGTGCCAGAGCGCATGGGGGGGCCTCTGGAAACACCATATATTTT
CASSARAHGGASGNTIYF
>TRBJ1-1|TRBV5-1|-|-
TGCGCCAGCCGTCGGGGTGACACTGAAGCTTTCTTT
CASRRGDTEAFF
>TRBJ2-6|TRBV4-3|-|TRBD1
TGCGCCAGCAGCCAAGTACCTGGACAGGTGACCTCTGGGGCCAACGTCCTGACTTTC
CASSQVPGQVTSGANVLTF
>TRBJ2-7|TRBV11-3|-|TRBD2
TGTGCCAGCAGCCCTCGAACCGGGACTAGCTCCCACGAGCAGTACTTC
CASSPRTGTSSHEQYF
>TRBJ1-1|TRBV6-4|-|-
TGTGCCAGCAGTGACAACAGAAACACTGAAGCTTTCTTT
CASSDNRNTEAFF
>TRBJ1-1|TRBV5-6|once|-
TGTGCCAGCAGCTTCGAGGGACTTGTGAACACTGAAGCTTTCTTT
CASSFEGLVNTEAFF
>TRBJ1-3|TRBV19|-|TRBD1
TGTGCCAGTAGTCTCTGGGGACAGCCGTACTCTGGAAACACCATATATTTT
CASSLWGQPYSGNTIYF
>TRBJ2-7|TRBV6-1|-|TRBD1
TGTGCCAGCAGTAAAGGGACAGTCGAGCAGTACTTC
CASSKGTVEQYF
>TRBJ1-1|TRBV19|-|TRBD1
TGTGCCAGTAGCAGAGGGACAGCGGACACTGAAGCTTTCTTT
CASSRGTADTEAFF
>TRBJ2-3|TRBV7-8|-|-
TGTGCCAGCAGCTCCGACAGAGATACGCAGTATTTT
CASSSDRDTQYF
>TRBJ1-1|TRBV19|-|-
TGTGCCAGTAGGGGACAAGGGTTTCCACGAGCTTTCTTT
CASRGQGFPRAFF
>TRBJ1-2|TRBV7-2|-|-
TGTGCCAGCAGCTTAACACAGGGTTTTGACTATGGCTACACCTTC
CASSLTQGFDYGYTF
>TRBJ1-5|TRBV6-1|-|-
TGTGCCAGCAGTGAAGGGGCAGGAAATCAGCCCCAGCATTTT
CASSEGAGNQPQHF
>TRBJ1-5|TRBV28|-|-
TGTGCCAGCAGGGACAGCCGCAATCAGCCCCAGCATTTT
CASRDSRNQPQHF
>TRBJ2-7|TRBV11-2|-|-
TGTGCCAGCAGCTTTTGGGGGGACTACGAGCAGTACTTC
CASSFWGDYEQYF
>TRBJ2-7|TRBV7-2|-|-
TGTGCCAGCAGCTCGGCTAGGATCTACGAGCAGTACTTC
CASSSARIYEQYF
>TRBJ1-5|TRBV19|-|TRBD1
TGTGCCAGCACCGGGACAGGGGGCCGCCAGCCCCAGCATTTT
CASTGTGGRQPQHF
>TRBJ2-3|TRBV5-6|once|-
TGTGCCAGCAGCTTGGCGGGGGGCACAGATACGCAGTATTTT
CASSLAGGTDTQYF
>TRBJ2-7|TRBV29-1|few|-
TGCAGTGCTGAACGGGTCCAAGGCTACGAGCAGTACTTC
CSAERVQGYEQYF
>TRBJ2-7|TRBV29-1|few|-
TGCAGCGTTGAAAACAGACTAACCTACGAGCAGTACTTC
CSVENRLTYEQYF
>TRBJ2-2|TRBV7-2|once|TRBD2
TGTGCCAGCAGCTGGGGACTAGCGGGAGGCCGGACCGGGGAGCTGTTTTTT
CASSWGLAGGRTGELFF
>TRBJ2-7|TRBV4-1|-|-
TGCGCCAGCAGCCAACCAGGGGGGAGATCCTACGAGCAGTACTTC
CASSQPGGRSYEQYF
>TRBJ2-7|TRBV18|-|TRBD1
TGTGCCAGCTCACCGGACAGGGACCACGAGCAGTACTTC
CASSPDRDHEQYF
>TRBJ1-1|TRBV7-2|-|TRBD1
TGTGCCAGCAGCTTTCCCGGGACAGCGAACACTGAAGCTTTCTTT
CASSFPGTANTEAFF
>TRBJ2-1|TRBV7-9|-|-
TGTTCCAGCAGCCCCAAAACCCCAGTGAACAATGAGCAGTTCTTC
CSSSPKTPVNNEQFF